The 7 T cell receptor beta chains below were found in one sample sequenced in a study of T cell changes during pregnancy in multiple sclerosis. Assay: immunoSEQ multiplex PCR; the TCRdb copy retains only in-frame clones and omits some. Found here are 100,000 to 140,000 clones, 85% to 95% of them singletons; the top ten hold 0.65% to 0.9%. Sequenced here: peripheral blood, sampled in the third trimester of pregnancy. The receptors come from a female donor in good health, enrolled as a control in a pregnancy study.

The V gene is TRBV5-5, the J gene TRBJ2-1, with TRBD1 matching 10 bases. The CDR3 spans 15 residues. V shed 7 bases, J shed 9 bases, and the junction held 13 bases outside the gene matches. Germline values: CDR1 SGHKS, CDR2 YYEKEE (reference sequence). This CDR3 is CASLRPGQGFSEQFF. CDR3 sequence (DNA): TGTGCCAGCCTTCGACCGGGACAGGGGTTTAGTGAGCAGTTCTTC.

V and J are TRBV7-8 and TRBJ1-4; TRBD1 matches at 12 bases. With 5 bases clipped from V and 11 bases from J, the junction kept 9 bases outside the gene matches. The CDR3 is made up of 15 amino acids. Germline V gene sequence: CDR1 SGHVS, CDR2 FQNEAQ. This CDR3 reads CASSPGTGGPGKLFF. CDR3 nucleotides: TGTGCCAGCAGCCCTGGGACAGGGGGCCCAGGGAAACTGTTTTTT.

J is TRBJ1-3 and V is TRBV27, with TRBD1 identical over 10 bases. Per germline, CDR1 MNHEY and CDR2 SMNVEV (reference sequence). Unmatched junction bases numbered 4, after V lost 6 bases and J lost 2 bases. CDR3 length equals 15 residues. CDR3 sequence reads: CASRGGTGAGNTIYF. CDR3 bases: TGTGCCAGCAGGGGGGGGACAGGGGCTGGAAACACCATATATTTT.

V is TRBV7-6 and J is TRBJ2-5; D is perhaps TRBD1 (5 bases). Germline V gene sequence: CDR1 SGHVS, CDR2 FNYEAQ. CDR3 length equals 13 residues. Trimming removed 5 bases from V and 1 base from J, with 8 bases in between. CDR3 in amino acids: CASSVTAQETQYF. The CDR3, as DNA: TGTGCCAGCAGCGTGACAGCCCAAGAGACCCAGTACTTC.

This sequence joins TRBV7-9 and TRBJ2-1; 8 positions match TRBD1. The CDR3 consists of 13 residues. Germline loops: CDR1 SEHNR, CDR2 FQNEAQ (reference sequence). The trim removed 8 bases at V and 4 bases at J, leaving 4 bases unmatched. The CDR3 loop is CASRTGRYNEQFF. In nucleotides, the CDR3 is TGTGCCAGCCGGACAGGGCGATACAATGAGCAGTTCTTC.

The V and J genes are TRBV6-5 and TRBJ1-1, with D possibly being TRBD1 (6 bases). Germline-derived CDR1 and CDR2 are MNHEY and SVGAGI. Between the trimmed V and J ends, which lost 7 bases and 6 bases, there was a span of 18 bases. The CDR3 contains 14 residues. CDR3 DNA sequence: TGTGCCAGCACCACGGGCAGGGGCCCCGCTGAAGCTTTCTTT. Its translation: CASTTGRGPAEAFF.

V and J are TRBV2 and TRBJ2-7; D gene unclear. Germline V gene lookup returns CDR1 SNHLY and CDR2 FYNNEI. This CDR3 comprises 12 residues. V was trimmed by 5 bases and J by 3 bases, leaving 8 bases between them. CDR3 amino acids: CASSSEDYEQYF. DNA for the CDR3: TGTGCCAGCAGTTCAGAGGACTACGAGCAGTACTTC.